This entry concerns a single T cell receptor (beta chain). The record originates from a study of graft-versus-host responses after intestinal transplantation. Study-wide findings and caveats: GvH clones detected in recipient marrow included some appearing first in ileum or blood.

The method was immunoSEQ multiplex PCR; TCRdb's version includes in-frame clones alone and lacks a portion of them. There are fewer than 25,000 clones in the sample; roughly 44% occur only once, and approximately 1.3% lies in the top ten. Plating of roughly 200,000 CFSE-labeled responder cells was done together with roughly 200,000 irradiated, violet-dye-labeled stimulator cells. The germline V gene encodes CDR1 SGHAT and CDR2 FQNNGV. The CDR3 extends over 13 amino acids. V was pared by 5 bases and J by 3 bases, with 1 base of the junction left unmatched. The rearrangement uses TRBV11-2 and TRBJ2-1, with 7 bases matching TRBD2. The sample in question was alloreactive CD8+ T cells from a mixed lymphocyte reaction culture, obtained before transplantation. This sample's subset: CFSE-low proliferating T cells sorted from approximately 6-day pre-transplant mixed lymphocyte reaction (GvH or HvG direction). The sequence derives from a human patient who was an organ donor for intestinal transplantation. CDR3 DNA: TGTGCCAGCAGCCGGGGGGTCTACAATGAGCAGTTCTTC. Translated, it gives CASSRGVYNEQFF.